This T cell receptor beta chain was profiled in a study of shared clonotypes between healthy human individuals. Selected positively for CCR7 and CD45RO-negative, naive CD8 cells excluded terminally differentiated effector memory CD45RA+ cells. This clone was observed a single time. This CDR3 has 15 amino acids. CDR1 and CDR2 (germline): SQVTM, ANQGSEA. Trimming stripped 7 bases from V and 3 bases from J, with 22 bases between. The table came from immunoSEQ multiplex PCR; TCRdb's copy has only in-frame clones and leaves some out. Of about 750,000 clones listed, 80% to 95% are singletons. The source is a man aged 25 to 40 in good health. Sequenced sample: naive CD8+ T cells sorted from blood. This chain links TRBV29-1 with TRBJ2-7; D possibly corresponds to TRBD2 (6 bases). For the CDR3, the DNA is TGCAGCGCTGCTTGGTACGGGGGAAAGGACTACGAGCAGTACTTC. Its protein is CSAAWYGGKDYEQYF.